This TCR beta chain was retrieved from a study of CD8 T cells in Susac syndrome. Study results and caveats: The study conceded that its TCR sequencing and HLA analysis involved relatively few individuals.

CD8+ and CD4+ blood T cells underwent TCR beta sequencing. Relapsing-remitting disease, either stable or active, was present in the treatment-naive patients who were the multiple sclerosis controls. This clonotype was observed a few times. Its antigen is still unknown. Reverse transcription used roughly 0.5 to 1 ug RNA and random hexamers. The authors amplified TCR beta CDR3 across 54 Vbeta and 13 Jbeta using immunoSEQ multiplex PCR. Each CDR3 protein is one row after TCRdb ran MiXCR on the immunoSEQ multiplex PCR reads. The sample records more than 200,000 distinct CDR3 sequences, about 90% being singletons. Source material: CD8+ T cells from PBMCs. The sequence was collected from a human donor with multiple sclerosis.

CDR3 residues: CAWTTGAGQETQYF. CDR3 bases: TGTGCCTGGACGACGGGAGCGGGCCAAGAGACCCAGTACTTC. The J gene is TRBJ2-5, the V gene TRBV30; weak D call: TRBD2 (6 bases). In germline, CDR1 is GTSNPN, CDR2 SVGIG (reference sequence). The CDR3 runs 14 residues. Deletions cut 4 bases from V and 1 base from J, with 13 bases between.